This T cell receptor beta chain was sequenced in a study of CD8 T cells in Susac syndrome. CD8+ and CD4+ T cells from blood underwent TCR beta sequencing. Bulk CD8+ and CD4+ cells came from magnetic negative isolation; CD8+ TEMRA by FACS. RNA totalling about 0.45 to 1 ug underwent reverse transcription with random hexamers. Amplification of TCR beta CDR3 across 54 Vbeta and 13 Jbeta was performed with immunoSEQ multiplex PCR. TCRdb analysed the immunoSEQ multiplex PCR reads with MiXCR anew, one entry per CDR3 protein. The sample consists of some 300,000 distinct CDR3 sequences, 85% of them appearing once. Germline V gene sequence: CDR1 DFQATT, CDR2 SNEGSKA (reference sequence). Trimming cost V 0 bases and J 5 bases; bases outside gene matches: 10. CDR3 length: 17 amino acids.

Sequenced input: CD8+ T cells from PBMCs. This chain links TRBV20-1 with TRBJ2-2, with 9 bases that match TRBD1. The sequence was obtained from a human donor with multiple sclerosis. DNA for the CDR3: TGCAGTGCTAGAGATGTAGGACAGGGGTTATATACCGGGGAGCTGTTTTTT. Amino acid sequence: CSARDVGQGLYTGELFF.